This TCR beta chain was captured by sequencing in a study of blood T cell repertoires in COVID-19. Looking at the study overall: The United States, Italy and Spain supplied acute and convalescent COVID-19 samples. From T cells, B-cell-depleted T cells, or PBMCs came the material, which was cDNA or gDNA.

Original analysis: Nucleated cell number was recorded as an estimate derived from reference gene primer amplification. Repertoires were generated with immunoSEQ multiplex PCR, while TCRdb's copy carries only in-frame clones and drops some. V and J calls and clone size are given by that table; D and trimming were obtained from the DNA. The sample shows fewer than 35,000 clones, more than 85% of them seen only once. Trimming cost V 2 bases and J 6 bases, with 17 bases left between them. CDR1 is GTSNPN, CDR2 SVGIG, per germline (reference sequence). CDR3 length: 14 amino acids. The source of this sequence is a human donor in a cohort sampled during active COVID-19. V is TRBV30 and J is TRBJ2-7; D not resolved. Sequencing input: peripheral blood. CDR3 nucleotides: TGTGCCTGGAGTTCCCGTAGCTGGCGGCCCGAGCAGTACTTC. Protein sequence: CAWSSRSWRPEQYF.